The 30 T cell receptor beta chains below all came from one sample that was sequenced in a study of neurological immune-mediated disorders. MiXCR, run by TCRdb on the 5' RACE reads, gives a single entry per CDR3 protein. The sample lists 87,000 or so distinct CDR3 sequences, roughly 3.5% occurring once. The specimen was PBMCs. Every receptor here comes from a woman between 18 and 29 years old with multiple sclerosis.

The table lists this clonotype with many counts. DNA of the CDR3: TGTGCCAGCAGCCCAGGGGGCCTCGGCACAGATACGCAGTATTTT. It codes for CASSPGGLGTDTQYF. The chain joins TRBV9 to TRBJ2-3; 8 bases fit TRBD1. This CDR3 has 15 amino acids. V gave up 4 bases and J gave up 1 base; unmatched junction bases: 5. Germline V CDR1 and CDR2: SGDLS, YYNGEE.

This clonotype appeared a few times. The J gene is TRBJ1-2, the V gene TRBV5-1, with TRBD1 matching over 12 bases. Germline-derived CDR1 and CDR2 are SGHRS and YFSETQ. The CDR3 covers 14 residues. Unmatched junction bases numbered 5, after V lost 3 bases and J lost 8 bases. CDR3 sequence (DNA): TGCGCCAGCAGCTCGGGACAGGGGGCGCAAGGCTACACCTTC. Translation: CASSSGQGAQGYTF.

This clonotype was seen repeatedly, ten times or more. J is TRBJ2-3 and V is TRBV20-1, with D maybe TRBD2 (5 bases). The CDR3 extends over 13 amino acids. Germline V gene lookup returns CDR1 DFQATT and CDR2 SNEGSKA (reference sequence). Trimming took 4 bases from V and 2 from J, leaving 10 bases between them. CDR3 nucleotide sequence: TGCAGTGCTACCGCGGGTCTCACAGATACGCAGTATTTT. This encodes CSATAGLTDTQYF.

In its sample, this clonotype was seen many times. The chain carries TRBV5-1 and TRBJ2-1; the match to TRBD2 covers 12 bases. The length of the CDR3 is 16 residues. Germline V lookup: CDR1 SGHRS, CDR2 YFSETQ. The junction had 4 bases not matched to a gene; V was cut back by 0 bases and J by 6 bases. DNA for the CDR3: TGCGCCAGCAGCTTGGAACTAGCGGGAGGCCCCAATGAGCAGTTCTTC. Encoded protein: CASSLELAGGPNEQFF.

The sample holds a few counts of this clonotype. This chain uses TRBV20-1 with TRBJ1-2, with 7 bases fitting TRBD1. This CDR3 is 15 amino acids long. J gave up 1 base and V 1 base, and 6 bases lay outside the gene matches. CDR1 and CDR2 (germline): DFQATT, SNEGSKA (reference sequence). The CDR3: CSARGSGGDNYGYTF. CDR3 DNA: TGCAGTGCTAGAGGGTCAGGGGGAGATAACTATGGCTACACCTTC.

This clonotype was seen many times. V is TRBV28 and J is TRBJ2-7, with 7 nucleotides matching TRBD1. Germline assignment: CDR1 MDHEN and CDR2 SYDVKM. The length of the CDR3 is 13 residues. J gave up 4 bases and V 6 bases, and 6 bases lay outside the gene matches. The CDR3 sequence: CASSRIQGYEQYF. The CDR3 coding sequence is TGTGCCAGCAGCCGGATACAGGGGTACGAGCAGTACTTC.

Many counts were recorded for this clonotype. The chain joins TRBV29-1 to TRBJ2-7; the D is unclear. Germline lookup yields CDR1 SQVTM and CDR2 ANQGSEA. Trimming pared 3 bases from V and 4 bases from J, leaving 10 bases between. CDR3 length: 12 amino acids. Here the CDR3 DNA reads TGCAGCGTTGATTCGGATACTTACGAGCAGTACTTC. This gives the protein CSVDSDTYEQYF.

This clonotype showed up many times. J is TRBJ2-7 and V is TRBV29-1, with 10 bases matching TRBD1. Losses at the gene ends were 6 bases for V and 1 base for J; bases not matched to a gene: 6. The CDR3 has 14 residues. Germline CDR1 reads SQVTM; CDR2 reads ANQGSEA. The CDR3 bases are TGCAGCGTACGGACAGGGGGGGGATCCTACGAGCAGTACTTC. Translating gives CSVRTGGGSYEQYF.

The V call is TRBV12-3 or TRBV12-4, the J call TRBJ2-7; tentative D call: TRBD1 (5 bases). V was pared by 3 bases and J by 4 bases, with 16 bases between. The CDR3 contains 15 residues. The CDR3 sequence: CASSLFQGGKYEQYF. In DNA form, the CDR3 reads TGTGCCAGCAGTTTGTTTCAGGGTGGGAAGTACGAGCAGTACTTC.

This clonotype was detected many times. This chain links TRBV20-1 with TRBJ2-1; 14 bases align to TRBD2. The CDR3 loop spans 14 amino acids. J lost 6 bases, V lost 3 bases, and 1 base had no gene match. Looked up from germline, CDR1 is DFQATT and CDR2 is SNEGSKA (reference sequence). The CDR3 sequence: CSARGLAGANEQFF. CDR3 sequence (DNA): TGCAGTGCTAGGGGACTAGCGGGAGCCAATGAGCAGTTCTTC.

This clonotype was observed at least ten times. At one end the junction does not follow the germline gene, possibly because of a read error. This rearrangement joins TRBV4-2 to TRBJ2-3; D gene uncertain. The length of the CDR3 is 16 residues. Germline V gene sequence: CDR1 LGHNA, CDR2 YNFKEQ. This CDR3 reads CASSQVLGSGTDTQYF. As DNA, the CDR3 is TGCGCCAGCAGCCAAGTCTTAGGCTCAGGCACAGATACGCAGTATTTT.

The chain carries TRBV20-1 and TRBJ1-2, with D hard to call. Germline values: CDR1 DFQATT, CDR2 SNEGSKA (reference sequence). With 8 bases removed from V and 4 bases from J, the gap between germline ends came to 17 bases. This CDR3 comprises 13 residues. CDR3: CSLSEGTGYGYTF. The CDR3 nucleotides are TGCAGTTTAAGTGAGGGCACGGGCTATGGCTACACCTTC.

This clonotype was detected many times. The chain employs TRBV12-3 or TRBV12-4 and TRBJ2-5; 9 nucleotides match TRBD1. CDR3 size: 12 residues. Trimming cost V 3 bases and J 14 bases; bases outside gene matches: 7. CDR3 in amino acids: CASSFTTGQGYF. DNA for the CDR3: TGTGCCAGCAGTTTTACTACGGGACAGGGATACTTC.

The table lists this clonotype with many counts. J is TRBJ2-7 and V is TRBV4-3; 10 positions match TRBD1. The CDR3 spans 14 residues. Trimming cost V 4 bases and J 3 bases; bases outside gene matches: 3. CDR1 is LGHNA, CDR2 YSLEER, per germline. CDR3 amino acids: CASSPWTGGYEQYF. The CDR3 bases are TGCGCCAGCAGCCCCTGGACAGGGGGCTACGAGCAGTACTTC.

This clonotype was counted at least ten times. Mismatch with germline at one junction end may stem from a read error. V is TRBV20-1 and J is TRBJ2-1; 9 positions match TRBD1. Per the germline V gene, CDR1 is DFQATT and CDR2 is SNEGSKA (reference sequence). The CDR3 runs to 13 residues. The CDR3 DNA is TGCAGTGCTGGAGAACAGGGGGCGAATGAGCAGTTCTTC. This sequence encodes CSAGEQGANEQFF.

Notes on this clonotype: This could be a read error, since a much larger clone is one nucleotide away. The J gene is TRBJ1-2, the V gene TRBV4-1; TRBD1 might be the D (5 bases). The germline CDR1 and CDR2 sequences are MGHRA and YSYEKL. This CDR3 is 14 amino acids long. CDR3 loop: CTSSPMTDLGGYTF. The CDR3 coding sequence is TGCACCAGCAGCCCTATGACAGATCTGGGTGGCTACACCTTC.

This clonotype has a count of ten or more. This chain connects TRBV6-5 to TRBJ2-1, with D possibly being TRBD1 or TRBD2 (6 bases each). Trimming took 6 bases from V and 10 from J, leaving 16 bases between them. In germline, CDR1 is MNHEY, CDR2 SVGAGI. CDR3 size: 13 residues. The CDR3 DNA is TGTGCCAGCAGAGGGGGGATGAGGTCCGAGCAGTTCTTC. It is translated as CASRGGMRSEQFF.

At least ten counts were recorded for this clonotype. This chain links TRBV29-1 with TRBJ2-1; D is possibly TRBD2 (6 bases). This CDR3 spans 13 amino acids. Germline CDR1 SQVTM, CDR2 ANQGSEA. Deletions cut 3 bases from V and 9 bases from J, with 15 bases between. The CDR3 DNA sequence: TGCAGCGTTGACCTAACGGCGGGGAGTGAGCAGTTCTTC. Protein sequence: CSVDLTAGSEQFF.

This clonotype was counted between two and nine times. The gene calls are TRBV5-1 and TRBJ1-1; 10 bases agree with TRBD1. The V and J ends lost 2 bases and 0 bases, in that order; junction bases with no gene match: 13. The CDR3 contains 19 residues. The germline V gene encodes CDR1 SGHRS and CDR2 YFSETQ. The CDR3 sequence is CASSFGGGTGEGVNTEAFF. The DNA for the CDR3 is TGCGCCAGCAGCTTCGGAGGGGGGACAGGGGAAGGGGTGAACACTGAAGCTTTCTTT.

On this clonotype itself: A much larger clone lies one base from this, so it may be a read error. This chain connects TRBV10-3 to TRBJ2-1; perhaps TRBD2 as D (5 bases). This CDR3 is 11 amino acids long. The germline V gene has CDR1 ENHRY and CDR2 SYGVKD. DNA for the CDR3: TGTGACATCCGGGGAGACAATGAGCAGTTCTTC. Its translation: CDIRGDNEQFF.

At least ten counts were recorded for this clonotype. The chain has TRBV29-1 and TRBJ1-1; D is ambiguous. Germline V gives CDR1 SQVTM, CDR2 ANQGSEA. V lost 7 bases to trimming and J lost 2 bases, with 8 bases between them. There are 11 residues in the CDR3. The CDR3, as DNA: TGCAGCGCCCTGGACAACACTGAAGCTTTCTTT. Amino acid sequence: CSALDNTEAFF.

About this clonotype: This may stem from a read error, because a much larger clone lies one nucleotide away. The rearrangement links TRBV3-1 to TRBJ1-5, with D unclear. CDR1 LGHDT and CDR2 YNNKEL come from the germline V gene (reference sequence). The CDR3 consists of 13 residues. The chain's CDR3 is CASSRSRDQHQHF. DNA of the CDR3: TGTGCCAGCAGCCGGAGTAGAGATCAGCACCAGCATTTT.

The table lists this clonotype with many counts. The chain joins TRBV19 to TRBJ2-3; weak D call: TRBD1 (6 bases). CDR1 and CDR2 (germline): LNHDA, SQIVND (reference sequence). V was cut by 6 bases and J by 1 base, with 17 bases left in between. CDR3 length equals 16 residues. CDR3 DNA sequence: TGTGCCAGTAGCCCCACCCGGGGACAACGCACAGATACGCAGTATTTT. Residues: CASSPTRGQRTDTQYF.

Ten or more counts support this clonotype. The chain combines TRBV4-2 with TRBJ2-3, with 10 bases fitting TRBD2. CDR1 is LGHNA and CDR2 is YNFKEQ in the germline V gene. The CDR3 extends over 17 amino acids. Germline trimming cut 0 bases from V and 5 bases from J; bases unmatched to any gene: 8. The CDR3 sequence: CASSQDSAGGLEDTQYF. CDR3 nucleotide sequence: TGTGCCAGCAGCCAAGATTCAGCGGGAGGGCTGGAAGATACGCAGTATTTT.

This clonotype came up many times. The chain links TRBV5-6 to TRBJ2-1; D is possibly TRBD2 (6 bases). Trimming took off 1 base at V and 4 bases at J, with 21 bases between the two ends. Germline assignment: CDR1 SGHDT and CDR2 YYEEEE. The CDR3 is 18 residues long. CDR3 region: CASSLYRRAGSAYNEQFF. CDR3 nucleotide sequence: TGTGCCAGCAGCTTGTACCGACGGGCGGGATCAGCATACAATGAGCAGTTCTTC.

This clonotype was picked up many times. The chain links TRBV6-5 to TRBJ2-2, with 10 bases that match TRBD1. The CDR3 totals 16 residues. Per germline, CDR1 MNHEY and CDR2 SVGAGI. J was trimmed by 7 bases and V by 0 bases; bases with no gene match: 5. DNA for the CDR3: TGTGCCAGCAGTTACTCTACCGGGACAGGGGACGGGGAGCTGTTTTTT. This sequence encodes CASSYSTGTGDGELFF.

This clonotype was seen ten or more times. The V gene is TRBV20-1, the J gene TRBJ2-5; 12 positions match TRBD2. Germline CDR1 DFQATT, CDR2 SNEGSKA (reference sequence). V shed 2 bases, J shed 5 bases, and the junction held 0 bases outside the gene matches. This CDR3 has 13 residues. CDR3 residues: CSARLAGGETQYF. The DNA of the CDR3 is TGCAGTGCTAGACTAGCGGGAGGGGAGACCCAGTACTTC.

The table lists this clonotype with many counts. The J gene is TRBJ1-2, the V gene TRBV15; D is possibly TRBD1 (6 bases). This CDR3 is built from 16 residues. Germline CDR1 is LNHNV and CDR2 is YYDKDF (reference sequence). Trimming stripped 4 bases from V and 0 bases from J, with 15 bases between. This chain's CDR3 is CATSMSGTQTNYGYTF. For the CDR3, the DNA is TGTGCCACCAGCATGTCCGGGACACAGACTAACTATGGCTACACCTTC.

This rearrangement joins TRBV6-5 to TRBJ2-7; TRBD1 aligns across 10 bases. The CDR3 has 14 residues. With V trimmed by 6 bases and J by 4 bases, 6 bases remained unmatched. Looked up from germline, CDR1 is MNHEY and CDR2 is SVGAGI. CDR3 in amino acids: CASRGDRGSYEQYF. CDR3 nucleotide sequence: TGTGCCAGCAGGGGGGACAGGGGATCTTACGAGCAGTACTTC.

The V gene is TRBV5-1, the J gene TRBJ2-6, with D perhaps TRBD1 (5 bases). V was shortened by 0 bases and J by 1 base, with 8 bases between the two germline ends. CDR1 and CDR2 (germline): SGHRS, YFSETQ. This CDR3 region has 16 residues. The CDR3 protein is CASSLERGSGANVLTF. CDR3 DNA sequence: TGCGCCAGCAGCTTGGAAAGGGGTTCTGGGGCCAACGTCCTGACTTTC.